What follows describes a single T cell receptor (beta chain). No antigen is known for it. This entry is derived from a study of beta chain features in type 1 diabetes. Study results and limitations: Among type 1 diabetes patients, VDJ junctions had fewer insertions and more deletions. In the patient group, naive, central memory and Treg TCRB repertoires seemed more alike than in the healthy donor group. Still unanswered here is whether HLA type influences TCRB rearrangement. Shorter TCRB CDR3s, moderately but significantly so, were found in Type 1 diabetes patients in all four CD4+ subsets.

The entirety of the isolated RNA underwent reverse transcription, so expressed TCRB transcripts were sequenced. Measured with immunoSEQ multiplex PCR; TCRdb has only the in-frame clones, and not every one. The repertoire holds 160,000 or so clones, 7% to 9.5% seen once, with 0.7% in the top ten. Germline values: CDR1 SGHRS, CDR2 YFSETQ. Between the trimmed V and J ends, which lost 0 bases and 4 bases, there was a span of 16 bases. The CDR3 totals 16 residues. Sample: central memory CD4+ T cells from blood. This receptor was identified in a woman between 25 and 40 years old with type 1 diabetes. The chain links TRBV5-1 to TRBJ2-5; maybe TRBD2 (7 bases). In DNA form, the CDR3 reads TGCGCCAGCAGCTTGGCAGGCAGGGGAGGGTTAGAGACCCAGTACTTC. It encodes CASSLAGRGGLETQYF.